One sample yielded the 5 T cell receptor beta chains listed below, sequenced in a study of blood T cells in healthy people across ages. A sample-barcoded 5' primer and a J-beta primer mix were used in a second PCR of about 6 to 12 cycles. TCRdb re-analysed the 5' RACE reads in MiXCR, keeping a single row per CDR3 protein. This sample has 1.5 million or so distinct CDR3 sequences, with approximately 38% found just once. The sequenced material came from blood. Source of these receptors: a woman between 18 and 29 years old in good health.

This clonotype was seen only once. The chain is built from TRBV21-1 and TRBJ2-1. TRBV21-1 is termed a pseudogene. This CDR3 is 12 amino acids long. Here the CDR3 DNA reads TGTGCCAGTGGCAATGGCCGAGATGAGCAGTTCTTC. Protein product: CASGNGRDEQFF.

This chain connects TRBV6-5 to TRBJ2-7, with TRBD2 as a possible D gene (5 bases). Germline values: CDR1 MNHEY, CDR2 SVGAGI. V lost 8 bases and J 4 bases, leaving 9 bases between the germline ends. This CDR3 is built from 11 residues. The CDR3 sequence: CASREGYEQYF. The CDR3, as DNA: TGTGCCAGCCGAGAGGGTTACGAGCAGTACTTC.

This chain joins TRBV20-1 and TRBJ2-5; possible D gene TRBD1, 5 bases. The germline V gene has CDR1 DFQATT and CDR2 SNEGSKA (reference sequence). CDR3 length: 14 residues. V lost 1 base, J lost 4 bases, and 13 bases lay in between. The DNA of the CDR3 is TGCAGTGCTAGAGGGGATCAGGGTAGAGAGACCCAGTACTTC. Translating it yields CSARGDQGRETQYF.

The CDR3 reads CASTVDRARNSPLHF. The CDR3 bases are TGTGCCAGCACCGTGGACAGGGCCCGTAATTCACCCCTCCACTTT. The chain uses TRBV27 and TRBJ1-6; 8 bases line up with TRBD1. The CDR3 consists of 15 residues. In germline, CDR1 is MNHEY, CDR2 SMNVEV (reference sequence). V trimming: 7 bases; J trimming: 6 bases; junction bases outside the gene matches: 8.

This chain connects TRBV5-1 to TRBJ2-3; 8 bases align to TRBD2. V shed 4 bases and J 6 bases; nucleotides not matched to a gene: 13. CDR3 length: 16 amino acids. The germline V gene has CDR1 SGHRS and CDR2 YFSETQ. CDR3: CASSLRNSGAGDTQYF. The CDR3 DNA sequence: TGCGCCAGCAGCCTGAGGAATAGCGGGGCCGGGGATACGCAGTATTTT.